Following are 11 T cell receptor beta chains from one sample sequenced in a study of shared clonotypes between healthy human individuals. Data came from immunoSEQ multiplex PCR; TCRdb stores just in-frame clones and leaves some out. The table has about 980,000 clones, around three quarters seen once; the top ten hold about 1.5%. Sample: memory CD4+ T cells sorted from blood. Subset defined: CD45RA-negative fraction. The receptor source for this set is a man aged 18 to 30 in good health.

The rearrangement joins TRBV30 to TRBJ2-5, with D possibly TRBD2 on 5 matching bases. The CDR3 loop spans 13 amino acids. The germline V and J ends were trimmed by 5 bases and 5 bases, with 15 bases remaining between them. CDR1 is GTSNPN and CDR2 is SVGIG in the germline V gene (reference sequence). The CDR3 DNA follows: TGTGCCTGGGCCCAGAGGAGGTGGGAGACCCAGTACTTC. It specifies CAWAQRRWETQYF.

This clone was detected only once. The V gene is TRBV2, the J gene TRBJ2-5; 13 nucleotides match TRBD2. Germline V gives CDR1 SNHLY, CDR2 FYNNEI. V shed 10 bases, J shed 1 base, and the junction held 3 bases outside the gene matches. The CDR3 runs to 14 residues. The CDR3 nucleotides are TGTGCCACCGGACTAGCGGGGGTCCAAGAGACCCAGTACTTC. Residues: CATGLAGVQETQYF.

CDR3 amino acids: CASSKKRSLNGEPQHF. CDR3 nucleotides: TGTGCCAGCTCTAAAAAACGGAGTTTAAATGGGGAGCCCCAGCATTTT. V is TRBV18 and J is TRBJ1-5, with D unclear. Germline V gene data show CDR1 as KGHSH and CDR2 as LQKENI. The CDR3 is 16 amino acids. The ends were cut back, 6 bases at V and 8 bases at J, with 23 bases in the middle.

This sequence joins TRBV18 and TRBJ2-2; no clear D gene. The ends were cut back, 2 bases at V and 6 bases at J, with 4 bases in the middle. The CDR3 runs 12 residues. Germline loops: CDR1 KGHSH, CDR2 LQKENI. CDR3 DNA sequence: TGTGCCAGCTCACCAGGGTCCGGGGAGCTGTTTTTT. Protein sequence: CASSPGSGELFF. The full variable domain, completed using reference TRBV18 and TRBJ2-2, is NAGVMQNPRHLVRRRGQEARLRCSPMKGHSHVYWYRQLPEEGLKFMVYLQKENIIDESGMPKERFSAEFPKEGPSILRIQQVVRGDSAAYFCASSPGSGELFFGEGSRLTVL.

V gene TRBV5-1 combines with J gene TRBJ2-1; D ambiguous. Trimming removed 3 bases from V and 8 bases from J, with 15 bases in between. This CDR3 spans 14 amino acids. The germline gives CDR1 SGHRS, CDR2 YFSETQ. CDR3 nucleotides: TGCGCCAGCAGCTCTAATATCGGATGGGATGAGCAGTTCTTC. Encoded protein: CASSSNIGWDEQFF.

This clone was observed a few times. The rearrangement uses TRBV29-1 and TRBJ1-2; perhaps TRBD1 as D (6 bases). The V end was cut by 3 bases, the J end by 1 base, with 12 bases between. This CDR3 has 14 residues. CDR1 is SQVTM, CDR2 ANQGSEA, per germline. The CDR3 loop is CSVDVGQSNYGYTF. DNA of the CDR3: TGCAGCGTTGACGTCGGACAGAGTAACTATGGCTACACCTTC.

This chain links TRBV29-1 with TRBJ2-7; 10 bases map to TRBD1. The junction had 4 bases not matched to a gene; V was cut back by 6 bases and J by 2 bases. The CDR3 loop spans 13 amino acids. In germline, CDR1 is SQVTM, CDR2 ANQGSEA. CDR3 coding DNA: TGCAGCGTCGGCGGGACAGGGGCCTACGAGCAGTACTTC. This gives the protein CSVGGTGAYEQYF.

The CDR3 reads CASSLLSGRGKTEAFF. For the CDR3, the DNA is TGTGCCAGCAGTTTATTATCCGGACGCGGAAAAACTGAAGCTTTCTTT. The chain employs TRBV28 and TRBJ1-1; D call uncertain. In germline, CDR1 is MDHEN, CDR2 SYDVKM. CDR3 length: 16 residues. Trimming left V 1 base short and J 5 bases short, with 17 bases between.

The count of this clone is one. The rearrangement joins TRBV30 to TRBJ1-6, with D unresolved. The CDR3 runs to 12 residues. Germline V gives CDR1 GTSNPN, CDR2 SVGIG (reference sequence). Trimming removed 2 bases at V and 7 bases at J, with 6 bases between. The CDR3 protein is CAWSLNNSPLHF. The CDR3 DNA is TGTGCCTGGAGTCTAAACAATTCACCCCTCCACTTT.

This clone was seen a handful of times. The CDR3 DNA follows: TGTGCCAGCAGACGCACAAAGAACACTGAAGCTTTCTTT. Its protein is CASRRTKNTEAFF. V gene TRBV6-6 combines with J gene TRBJ1-1; no firm D call. Germline V lookup: CDR1 MNHNY, CDR2 SVGAGI (reference sequence). With 6 bases removed from V and 1 base from J, the gap between germline ends came to 9 bases. This CDR3 spans 13 amino acids.

The chain joins TRBV28 to TRBJ1-3, with TRBD1 identical over 11 bases. CDR3 length: 15 amino acids. Germline trimming cut 6 bases from V and 4 bases from J; bases unmatched to any gene: 5. Germline values: CDR1 MDHEN, CDR2 SYDVKM. CDR3 coding DNA: TGTGCCAGCAGGGGGACAGGGGGTCAAGGAAACACCATATATTTT. The encoded protein is CASRGTGGQGNTIYF. Full variable domain (rest looked up from reference TRBV28 and TRBJ1-3): DVKVTQSSRYLVKRTGEKVFLECVQDMDHENMFWYRQDPGLGLRLIYFSYDVKMKEKGDIPEGYSVSREKKERFSLILESASTNQTSMYLCASRGTGGQGNTIYFGEGSWLTVV.